This paragraph covers one TCR beta chain sequence. Only a few counts were recorded for this clonotype. Its antigen remains undetermined. Base qualities are not provided; no much larger clone lies one nucleotide away. Every donor was a healthy Caucasian. Three pairs of female monozygotic twins, all aged roughly 18 to 29 years, made up the twin cohort. CD4+ and CD8+ T cell populations were isolated with positive isolation kits from Invitrogen. The method was 5' RACE. Data came from an Illumina HiSeq 2000. Template switching introduced a universal primer binding site; the final cDNA contained a unique molecular identifier, enabling accurate counting of TCR cDNA molecules. First-strand cDNA for TCR alpha and beta chains was synthesized from specific primers in the conserved constant-segment region. To control for contamination, every cDNA library carried two barcodes: a SMART-Mk sample barcode plus Illumina barcodes. Two successive PCR steps introduced TruSeq adapter sequences along with Illumina sample barcodes. The TCR alpha and beta cDNA libraries were sequenced on the Illumina HiSeq platform using custom primers. The study's own analysis went as follows. Raw reads were processed with MiGEC to extract unique molecular identifiers, and MiXCR was used to determine CDR3 positions. For each individual, recombination models were inferred using an EM algorithm with the repgenHMM and IGoR tools. The analysis of shared clonotypes was done with the tcR package in R, with sharing normalized by the product of cloneset sizes. To study raw recombination without the effects of thymic and clonal selection, out-of-frame nonproductive sequences were analyzed. TCRdb ran its own pipeline on the public reads, namely fastp trimming at Q25 and MiXCR clone calling, and kept in-frame beta chains. One record per CDR3 amino acid sequence lists the most common genes and DNA. In this record, the V and J calls reflect TCRdb's handling and not the investigators' own analysis. In this sample the table shows around 550,000 distinct CDR3 sequences, 13% to 15% of which occur a single time. The top ten hold roughly 0.43% of the sample.

The CDR3 holds 15 amino acids from the cysteine to the phenylalanine. Only the CDR3 DNA stays, 45 bases, in frame from base 1. V is shortened by 3 bases, J by 2 bases, and the region joining them spans 12 bases. CDR1 and CDR2 (SGHRS, YFSETQ) derive from the germline V gene. The data originate from a study of identical twins (dated by TCRdb to between 2015 and 2016). In terms of the full investigation: TCR alpha and beta repertoires from monozygotic twins, unrelated adults of various ages and cord blood were deep-sequenced to test whether fetal clonotypes persist. To rule out contamination, replicate twin experiments were performed at different times with different library preparation protocols.

Overall results and qualifications from the work: Abundant cord blood beta clonotypes had fewer insertions, young adult naive repertoires showed a similar but weaker trend, and memory repertoires showed no such trend. Compared with coincidental sharing between unrelated individuals, an excess of low generation-probability sequences was observed among out-of-frame TCR alpha sequences shared between twins. Because the same donors could not be followed over many years, the conclusions relied on cross-sectional statistical analysis. The excess sharing between twins in beta out-of-frame sequences was weaker because fewer shared sequences reduced the signal-to-noise ratio. Out-of-frame TCR alpha sharing in monozygotic twins was systematically underestimated by recombination models, whereas sharing between unrelated individuals was in agreement with the recombination models. Zero-insertion analyses could be partly confounded by invariant T cells such as MAIT and iNKT, although diverse VJ usage argued against such confounding for most clonotypes.

This sample also appeared in a second study, on yellow fever vaccine responses in identical twins. The second source states: According to the authors, the vaccine-induced T cell response in identical twins seemed to be partly convergent and partly specific to each individual. The study precisely tracked vaccine-responding T cell clones in identical twins.

The sample taken for sequencing was CD4+ T cells sorted from blood. This TCR derives from a young woman in good health. The rearranged chain carries TRBV5-1 and TRBJ2-1, and perhaps TRBD1 as D gene, on 8 matching bases. The CDR3: CASSSQGGTYNEQFF. The nucleotides read TGCGCCAGCAGCTCACAGGGGGGGACCTACAATGAGCAGTTCTTC.